This is a list of T cell receptor beta chains from one sample in a study of T cell changes during pregnancy in multiple sclerosis. The method was immunoSEQ multiplex PCR; TCRdb's version includes in-frame clones alone and lacks a portion of them. The table includes about 40,000 clones, about nine tenths detected once. The sample in question was CD4+ T cells from peripheral blood mononuclear cells, obtained in the third trimester of pregnancy. Source of these receptors: a female donor with multiple sclerosis, enrolled in a pregnancy study. CDR3s include the opening cysteine and the closing phenylalanine or tryptophan. Fields, in order: J gene, clone size, V gene, D gene, CDR3 DNA, CDR3 protein. D genes are given only for firm matches. Where a row states a size, it is once, few, many or the class of an expanded clone; other rows omit it.

>TRBJ1-5|-|TRBV5-6|-
TGTGCCAGCAGCTTTTGGGGGCTTAGCAATCAGCCCCAGCATTTT
CASSFWGLSNQPQHF
>TRBJ1-2|-|TRBV28|-
TGTGCCAGCAGTTACCCCATCTGGGCAGGGGTAGACTATGGCTACACCTTC
CASSYPIWAGVDYGYTF
>TRBJ2-7|-|TRBV6-4|-
TGTGCCAGCAGCCCTCCGGTGGGGGGAGGCGCCTACGAGCAGTACTTC
CASSPPVGGGAYEQYF
>TRBJ2-7|-|TRBV7-9|TRBD2
TGTGCCAGCAGCTTATATGCTAGCGGGAATACCTACGAGCAGTACTTC
CASSLYASGNTYEQYF
>TRBJ1-1|-|TRBV27|TRBD1
TGTGCCAGCAGGCGAATCCGGGACAGGGGCTCGAACACTGAAGCTTTCTTT
CASRRIRDRGSNTEAFF
>TRBJ2-7|-|TRBV7-8|TRBD2
TGTGCCAGCAGCGGAGGAGCGGGAGGGCCCTACGAGCAGTACTTC
CASSGGAGGPYEQYF
>TRBJ1-4|-|TRBV30|-
TGTGCCTGGAGTGTTACTGCAACTAATGAAAAACTGTTTTTT
CAWSVTATNEKLFF
>TRBJ2-7|-|TRBV9|TRBD1
TGTGCCAGCAGCCGGGACAGGAACGGTAACTACGAGCAGTACTTC
CASSRDRNGNYEQYF
>TRBJ1-1|-|TRBV28|TRBD1
TGTGCCAGCGAACAGGGGGCCCTGAACACTGAAGCTTTCTTT
CASEQGALNTEAFF
>TRBJ2-3|-|TRBV27|-
TGTGCCAGCAGTTTACGTGGGCTCGGCACAGATACGCAGTATTTT
CASSLRGLGTDTQYF
>TRBJ1-2|-|TRBV5-1|TRBD1
TGCGCCAGCAGCGAGGGACAGCCAGGGTATGGCTACACCTTC
CASSEGQPGYGYTF
>TRBJ2-3|once|TRBV15|TRBD1
TGTGCCACCAGCAGAGCCGGGACAGGGTTGCCAGATACGCAGTATTTT
CATSRAGTGLPDTQYF
>TRBJ2-1|-|TRBV5-1|TRBD2
TGCGCCAGCAGCTTGAAGACTAGCGGGGAGCAGTTCTTC
CASSLKTSGEQFF
>TRBJ1-5|-|TRBV19|-
TGTGCCAGTAGTACCCGATGGGCGTCCCGCAATCAGCCCCAGCATTTT
CASSTRWASRNQPQHF
>TRBJ2-3|once|TRBV6-1|TRBD1
TGTGCCAGCAGTGGAGGAGGTGTTGGGACAGGGCAAACTACGCAGTATTTT
CASSGGGVGTGQTTQYF
>TRBJ1-4|once|TRBV6-1|-
TGTGCCAGCAGTGAATCTCGGGGGGAAGGAAAACTGTTTTTT
CASSESRGEGKLFF
>TRBJ2-4|-|TRBV29-1|-
TGCAGCGTGGTCAGGAGCGGCATTCAGTACTTC
CSVVRSGIQYF
>TRBJ2-5|-|TRBV5-1|TRBD2
TGCGCCAGCAGCTTGGGAGGGACTAGCGGGAGTGAGACCCAGTACTTC
CASSLGGTSGSETQYF
>TRBJ2-1|-|TRBV29-1|TRBD2
TGCAGCGTTGAGGGACTAGCGGGAGCACTAATAAATGAGCAGTTCTTC
CSVEGLAGALINEQFF
>TRBJ2-5|-|TRBV21-1|-
TGTGCCCTCCCTAGTGCCAGCAGCAATCGCGAGGGCACGTCAGAGACCCAGTACTTC
CALPSASSNREGTSETQYF
>TRBJ2-7|-|TRBV6-1|TRBD2
TGTGCCAGCAGTGAGGGGTCCAGCGGGGCTTCCTACGAGCAGTACTTC
CASSEGSSGASYEQYF
>TRBJ2-1|-|TRBV19|-
TGTGCCAGTAGTAGTCAGCATCTAGATCACATCTCCTACAATGAGCAGTTCTTC
CASSSQHLDHISYNEQFF
>TRBJ1-1|-|TRBV7-2|-
TGTGCCAGCAGCTTGTTTGGACAGTCTGAAGCTTTCTTT
CASSLFGQSEAFF
>TRBJ2-1|-|TRBV5-6|TRBD1
TGTGCCAGCAGCGAAAGAATGTGGGACAGGGACAATGAGCAGTTCTTC
CASSERMWDRDNEQFF
>TRBJ1-2|-|TRBV19|-
TGTGCCAGTACCGAGGGAGCTAACTATGGCTACACCTTC
CASTEGANYGYTF
>TRBJ2-7|-|TRBV15|-
TGTGCCACCAGCAGAGGCCGGAGCTCCTACGAGCAGTACTTC
CATSRGRSSYEQYF
>TRBJ1-2|-|TRBV14|-
TGTGCCAGCAGCGAAAAACGTCGGGGTGGGTTATACGGCTACACCTTC
CASSEKRRGGLYGYTF
>TRBJ2-7|-|TRBV27|TRBD2
TGTGCCAGCAGTCCAAGGGTAAATAGCGGGAGGGACTACGAGCAGTACTTC
CASSPRVNSGRDYEQYF
>TRBJ2-3|once|TRBV19|TRBD1
TGTGCCAGTAGTATAGGCGGGACAGGGCGTCTGGATACGCAGTATTTT
CASSIGGTGRLDTQYF
>TRBJ2-3|-|TRBV9|TRBD2
TGTGCCAGCAGCGTTAATAGCGGGGGCACAGATACGCAGTATTTT
CASSVNSGGTDTQYF
>TRBJ2-5|-|TRBV5-1|-
TGCGCCAGCAGCTTGGATCAGGGGTTGAAGACCCAGTACTTC
CASSLDQGLKTQYF
>TRBJ2-1|-|TRBV6-6|TRBD2
TGTGCCAGCAGCCCCGGGACTAGCCGGTTCAATGAGCAGTTCTTC
CASSPGTSRFNEQFF
>TRBJ2-3|-|TRBV5-1|-
TGCGCCAGCAGCTCACTAGATACGCAGTATTTT
CASSSLDTQYF
>TRBJ2-7|once|TRBV6-1|TRBD1
TGTGCCAGCAGTGACCCGGGACAGGGGTTCAACGAGCAGTACTTC
CASSDPGQGFNEQYF
>TRBJ1-2|medium-sized|TRBV7-9|-
TGTGCCAGCAGCTTAGAGGCGGGGGGAGGCTACACCTTC
CASSLEAGGGYTF
>TRBJ2-1|-|TRBV19|TRBD2
TGTGCCAGTAGTCCCGGGACTAGTGATCGAGGTGAGCAGTTCTTC
CASSPGTSDRGEQFF
>TRBJ2-7|few|TRBV21-1|-
TGTGCCAGCAACGGGGACAGCTCTTACGGATTC
CASNGDSSYGF
>TRBJ2-1|-|TRBV27|-
TGTGCCAGCAGTTTATCTCGAGGGGGCTACAATGAGCAGTTCTTC
CASSLSRGGYNEQFF
>TRBJ2-2|-|TRBV4-3|TRBD2
TGCGCCAGCAGCCAAACGACTAGCGGGAGGTATAACGGGGAGCTGTTTTTT
CASSQTTSGRYNGELFF
>TRBJ2-7|few|TRBV7-2|TRBD2
TGTGCCAGCAGCTTACGGAGGACTAGCGGGAGGTACTACGAGCAGTACTTC
CASSLRRTSGRYYEQYF
>TRBJ1-5|-|TRBV2|-
TGTGCCAGCACCGAGGGAATTCAGCCCCAGCATTTT
CASTEGIQPQHF
>TRBJ1-2|-|TRBV6-5|TRBD1
TGTGCCAGCAGTACGACCAACAGGGGGAATGGCTACACCTTC
CASSTTNRGNGYTF
>TRBJ2-6|-|TRBV4-2|-
TGTGCCAGCAGCCCCGTGGACAGAGGGACCGGGGCCAACGTCCTGACTTTC
CASSPVDRGTGANVLTF
>TRBJ2-3|-|TRBV30|TRBD1
TGTGCCTGGAGGGCGGCAGGGGGCGCGGAGTATTTT
CAWRAAGGAEYF
>TRBJ2-1|-|TRBV7-2|-
TGTGCCAGCAGCTTAGCGTCAGGTACAGCCTACAATGAGCAGTTCTTC
CASSLASGTAYNEQFF
>TRBJ2-6|-|TRBV19|TRBD1
TGTGCCAGTAGTATAAGGGGGCCCGGGGCCAACGTCCTGACTTTC
CASSIRGPGANVLTF
>TRBJ2-2|-|TRBV2|-
TGTGCCAGCATCGGGGGAGTGAGCACCGGGGAGCTGTTTTTT
CASIGGVSTGELFF
>TRBJ1-1|-|TRBV11-2|-
TGTGCCAGCAGCCGTGGGACACGGAACACTGAAGCTTTCTTT
CASSRGTRNTEAFF
>TRBJ2-3|-|TRBV6-1|-
TGTGCCAGCAGGGAGGGGGATACGCAGTATTTT
CASREGDTQYF
>TRBJ2-7|-|TRBV5-8|TRBD1
TGTGCCAGCAGCCAATCCGGGACAGGGAGCTCGCGACTGGACTTC
CASSQSGTGSSRLDF
>TRBJ2-1|-|TRBV7-9|TRBD2
TGTGCCAGCAGCTTAGCTAGAGCGGGAGGGGACAATGAGCAGTTCTTC
CASSLARAGGDNEQFF
>TRBJ2-5|-|TRBV11-3|TRBD1
TGTGCCAGCAGCAAAAGGGACAGACAAGAGACCCAGTACTTC
CASSKRDRQETQYF
>TRBJ1-1|-|TRBV21-1|-
TGTGCCAGCAGCAAAGTTTCCCCGCTGGTTAAGAGCACTGAAGCTTTCTTT
CASSKVSPLVKSTEAFF
>TRBJ2-7|-|TRBV7-2|-
TGTGCCAGCAGCGAGGACAGACCTTCCTACGAGCAGTACTTC
CASSEDRPSYEQYF